This T cell receptor beta chain was identified during a study of blood T cell repertoires in COVID-19 (TCRdb year 2020). Study-level background: Samples covering the acute and convalescent phases of COVID-19 were provided by collaborators in the United States, Italy and Spain. The prospective study material was composed of cDNA or gDNA derived from T cells, B-cell-depleted T cells, or PBMCs. The dataset comprised deeply sampled blood TCRbeta repertoires from subjects exposed to, actively infected with, or recovered from COVID-19. The repertoires were released in a freely available public database meant as a resource for research on the immune response to SARS-CoV-2. Samples came from the ongoing ImmuneRACE study (first 160 participants) plus 1,254 subjects from 6 global collaborators. Sample metadata almost always included a de-identified subject ID, COVID-19 status, age in years and sex. Where available, HLA class I and class II types were taken from metadata supplied by the sample provider and were not determined by assay-based typing.

The germline V gene (reference sequence) specifies LGHDT as CDR1 and YNNKEL as CDR2. The CDR3 holds 15 amino acids from the cysteine to the phenylalanine. Just the 45-base CDR3 DNA is kept, in frame starting at base 1. The junction shows trimming of 2 bases on V and 3 bases on J, plus 11 bases between the germline ends. TCRbeta CDR3 regions were amplified from genomic DNA by means of the immunoSEQ Assay, a bias-controlled multiplex PCR. Per the original workflow: The number of nucleated cells in each sample was estimated by amplification of reference gene primers within the assay. To quantify the absolute abundance of each unique TCRbeta CDR3 rearrangement, sequence reads were collapsed and filtered. For each sample, productive Simpson clonality was calculated as the square root of Simpson's diversity index over productive rearrangements. In its TCRdb copy, this immuneACCESS table keeps in-frame sequences only and misses some clones. Where compared with another copy, unresolved V genes explain less than half of these, and the others have no known cause. V, J and clone size are those of that table, while D and trimming were read from the DNA. The sample table lists under 200,000 clones, 87% of them with a count of one. The top ten hold over 3.5% of the sample.

Overall study results and their limits: How much clinical and demographic metadata was included differed by source and by participant, and the metadata was provided uncurated.

Of note for this clone: No cognate antigen has been identified for it. Per-base qualities were not stored, and no clone one base away is much larger.

A second Seattle source provided samples from volunteer blood donors who had recovered from COVID-19. Each collaborating institution followed its own protocols to collect whole blood in K2EDTA tubes. For TCRbeta analysis, collaborators shipped samples in one of three forms: frozen whole blood, isolated PBMCs, or DNA extracted from either of those sample types. The material sequenced was peripheral blood. This clonotype originated in a woman aged 60-70 years who had recovered from COVID-19. The receptor chain draws on TRBV3-1 (or the pseudogene TRBV3-2) and TRBJ1-5, with the D gene not confidently named. This receptor has the CDR3 CASSQSEMPNQPQHF. The sequenced DNA is TGTGCCAGCAGCCAATCGGAGATGCCCAATCAGCCCCAGCATTTT.